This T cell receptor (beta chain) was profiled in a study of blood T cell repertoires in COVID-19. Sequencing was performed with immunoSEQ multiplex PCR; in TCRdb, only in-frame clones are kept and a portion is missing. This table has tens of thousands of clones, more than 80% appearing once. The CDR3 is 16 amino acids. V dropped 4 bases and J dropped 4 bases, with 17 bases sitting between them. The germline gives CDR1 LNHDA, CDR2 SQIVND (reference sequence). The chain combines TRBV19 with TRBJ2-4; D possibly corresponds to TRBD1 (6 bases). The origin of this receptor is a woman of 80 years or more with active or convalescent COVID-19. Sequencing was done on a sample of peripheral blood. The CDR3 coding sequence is TGTGCCAGTAGTACCCCCTCGAGAAGGGGGAAAAACATTCAGTACTTC. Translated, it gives CASSTPSRRGKNIQYF.